The 11 T cell receptor beta chains given below trace back to one sample, sequenced in a study of T cell clusters in autoimmune cytopenias. Multiplex touch-down PCR amplified TRB using TRB-A and TRB-B pools in one tube. TCRdb re-called the multiplex PCR reads; every CDR3 protein appears as one record, without DNA. The sample's table shows about 12,000 distinct CDR3 sequences. Roughly 40,000 genome equivalents of blood DNA were amplified for TRB. The sequenced sample was peripheral blood. These receptors were collected from a human donor with an autoimmune cytopenia or autoimmune hepatitis (not recorded which).

The V call is TRBV6-2 or TRBV6-3, the J call TRBJ2-7. CDR3 size: 15 residues. CDR1 is MNHEY, CDR2 SVGEGT, per germline. The CDR3 sequence: CASSRTRMGPSEQYF.

This clonotype is labeled medium-sized based on frequency. V usage is TRBV5-4 and J usage is TRBJ2-2; TCRdb outputs TRBD2, but without DNA this stays unchecked. The CDR3 extends over 15 amino acids. From germline, CDR1 is SGHNT and CDR2 YYREEE (reference sequence). The CDR3 loop is CASSSGPTGRGELFF.

The chain links TRBV18 to TRBJ2-6. CDR3 size: 15 residues. Germline CDR1 and CDR2: KGHSH and LQKENI. The CDR3 loop reads CASSQAGSGANVLTF.

This clonotype is large by frequency. The chain has TRBV29-1 and TRBJ1-2. The CDR3 totals 11 residues. The germline V gene has CDR1 SQVTM and CDR2 ANQGSEA. This CDR3 is CSAPGLDGYTF. The full variable domain, its missing parts supplied by reference TRBV29-1 and TRBJ1-2, is SAVISQKPSRDICQRGTSLTIQCQVDSQVTMMFWYRQQPGQSLTLIATANQGSEATYESGFVIDKFPISRPNLTFSTLTVSNMSPEDSSIYLCSAPGLDGYTFGSGTRLTVV.

This CDR3 reads CASSFSSYNEQFF. This chain connects TRBV19 to TRBJ2-1. Germline CDR1 reads LNHDA; CDR2 reads SQIVND (reference sequence). The CDR3 consists of 13 residues.

The chain combines TRBV15 with TRBJ2-5; TCRdb returns TRBD2, unconfirmable since there is no DNA. The CDR3 length is 17 residues. Germline-derived CDR1 and CDR2 are LNHNV and YYDKDF (reference sequence). The CDR3 spells CATSILRGPRYQETQYF.

Frequency places this clonotype as medium-sized. The V call is TRBV27, the J call TRBJ2-3. The CDR3 runs to 11 residues. Germline assignment: CDR1 MNHEY and CDR2 SMNVEV (reference sequence). The CDR3 sequence: CASSATDTQYF.

The chain carries TRBV20-1 and TRBJ1-1; TCRdb calls TRBD1, which cannot be checked without DNA. The germline CDR1 and CDR2 sequences are DFQATT and SNEGSKA (reference sequence). The CDR3 is 12 residues long. The CDR3 spells CRGAKGDDEAFF.

This chain links TRBV5-4 with TRBJ2-1. Germline values: CDR1 SGHNT, CDR2 YYREEE (reference sequence). The CDR3 is made up of 13 amino acids. CDR3 amino acids: CASSLQGNNEQFF.

Frequency places this clonotype as medium-sized. The chain has TRBV10-3 and TRBJ2-2; there is no DNA to check the TCRdb D call of TRBD1. Germline CDR1 is ENHRY and CDR2 is SYGVKD. CDR3 length equals 12 residues. CDR3 loop: CATGQGGGELFF.

The CDR3 loop is CANTKDSSGNTIYF. This sequence joins TRBV12-3 or TRBV12-4 and TRBJ1-3. The CDR3 has 14 amino acids.